The subject of this entry is one T cell receptor beta chain. After thawing and overnight rest, PBMC were stained with GMM-loaded CD1B tetramer, viability dye and anti-CD3 for sorting. CD1B tetramers were loaded with Rhodococcus equi-derived C32 glucose monomycolate. The data stem from a study of T cells in tuberculosis. The V segment lost 4 bases and the J segment 3 bases; nucleotides outside the gene matches: 5. This CDR3 has 14 amino acids. Germline lookup yields CDR1 SGHRS and CDR2 YFSETQ. Libraries were prepared by immunoSEQ multiplex PCR; TCRdb keeps only in-frame clonotypes and omits some of them. The sample has about 59,000 clones; 80% to 85% are singletons.

This TCR came from an adult woman with latent tuberculosis. Material for sequencing was CD1b-GMM tetramer-negative cells sorted from PBMCs. The chain carries TRBV5-1 and TRBJ2-5, with TRBD2 matching 8 bases. The CDR3, as DNA: TGCGCCAGCAGCCCGGGACTAGGGGAAGAGACCCAGTACTTC. Amino acids: CASSPGLGEETQYF.